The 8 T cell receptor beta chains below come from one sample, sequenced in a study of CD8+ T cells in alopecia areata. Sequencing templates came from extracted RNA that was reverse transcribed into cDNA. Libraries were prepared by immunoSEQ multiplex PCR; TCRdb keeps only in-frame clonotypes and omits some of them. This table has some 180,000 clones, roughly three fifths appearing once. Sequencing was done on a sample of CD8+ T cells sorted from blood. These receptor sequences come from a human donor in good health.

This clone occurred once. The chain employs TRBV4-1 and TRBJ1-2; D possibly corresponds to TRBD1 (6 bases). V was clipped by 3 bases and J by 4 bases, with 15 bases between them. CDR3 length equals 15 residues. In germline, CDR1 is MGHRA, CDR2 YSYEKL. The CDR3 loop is CASSQGHLSVYGYTF. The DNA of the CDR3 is TGCGCCAGCAGCCAGGGACACCTCTCCGTCTATGGCTACACCTTC.

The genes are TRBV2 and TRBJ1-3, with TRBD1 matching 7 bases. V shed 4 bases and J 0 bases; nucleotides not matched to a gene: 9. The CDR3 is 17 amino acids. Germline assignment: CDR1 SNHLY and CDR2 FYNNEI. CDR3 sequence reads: CASSANLGTVSGNTIYF. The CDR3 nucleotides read TGTGCCAGCAGTGCAAACCTTGGGACAGTCTCTGGAAACACCATATATTTT. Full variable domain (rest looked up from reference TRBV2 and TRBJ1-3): EPEVTQTPSHQVTQMGQEVILRCVPISNHLYFYWYRQILGQKVEFLVSFYNNEISEKSEIFDDQFSVERPDGSNFTLKIRSTKLEDSAMYFCASSANLGTVSGNTIYFGEGSWLTVV.

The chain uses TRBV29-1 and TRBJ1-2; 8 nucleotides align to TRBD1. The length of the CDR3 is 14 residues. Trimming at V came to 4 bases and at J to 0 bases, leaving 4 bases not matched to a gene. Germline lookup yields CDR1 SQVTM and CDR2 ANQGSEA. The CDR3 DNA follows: TGCAGCGTTGTAGGGACAGGATCTAACTATGGCTACACCTTC. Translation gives CSVVGTGSNYGYTF.

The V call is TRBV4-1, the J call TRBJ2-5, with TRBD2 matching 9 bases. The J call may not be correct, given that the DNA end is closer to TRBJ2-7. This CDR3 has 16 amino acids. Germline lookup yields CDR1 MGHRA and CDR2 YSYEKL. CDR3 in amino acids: CASSPEASGVAYEQYF. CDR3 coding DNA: TGCGCCAGCAGCCCCGAGGCTAGCGGGGTGGCCTACGAGCAGTACTTC.

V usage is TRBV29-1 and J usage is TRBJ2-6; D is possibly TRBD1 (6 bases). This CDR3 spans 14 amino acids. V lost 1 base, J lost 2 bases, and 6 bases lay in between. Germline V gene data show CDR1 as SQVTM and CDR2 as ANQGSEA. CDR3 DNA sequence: TGCAGCGTTGAAGGGGACACTGGGGCCAACGTCCTGACTTTC. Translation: CSVEGDTGANVLTF.

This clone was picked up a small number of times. DNA of the CDR3: TGCGCCAGCAGCTTTAATCGGGACGAAGCTTTCTTT. Protein sequence: CASSFNRDEAFF. The J gene is TRBJ1-1, the V gene TRBV5-1; D may be TRBD1 (5 bases). V dropped 2 bases and J dropped 8 bases, with 10 bases sitting between them. This CDR3 has 12 residues. Germline CDR1 reads SGHRS; CDR2 reads YFSETQ.

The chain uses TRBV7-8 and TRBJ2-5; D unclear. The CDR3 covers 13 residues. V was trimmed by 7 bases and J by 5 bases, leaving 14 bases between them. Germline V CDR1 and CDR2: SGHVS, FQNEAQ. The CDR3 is CASTALRPETQYF. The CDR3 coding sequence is TGTGCCAGCACCGCCCTGAGGCCGGAGACCCAGTACTTC.

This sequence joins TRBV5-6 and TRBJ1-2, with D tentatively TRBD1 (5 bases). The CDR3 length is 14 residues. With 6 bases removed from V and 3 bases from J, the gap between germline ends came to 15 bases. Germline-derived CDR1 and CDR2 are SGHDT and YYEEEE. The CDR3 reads CASIGGTGYYGYTF. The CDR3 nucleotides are TGTGCCAGCATCGGGGGTACAGGATACTATGGCTACACCTTC.